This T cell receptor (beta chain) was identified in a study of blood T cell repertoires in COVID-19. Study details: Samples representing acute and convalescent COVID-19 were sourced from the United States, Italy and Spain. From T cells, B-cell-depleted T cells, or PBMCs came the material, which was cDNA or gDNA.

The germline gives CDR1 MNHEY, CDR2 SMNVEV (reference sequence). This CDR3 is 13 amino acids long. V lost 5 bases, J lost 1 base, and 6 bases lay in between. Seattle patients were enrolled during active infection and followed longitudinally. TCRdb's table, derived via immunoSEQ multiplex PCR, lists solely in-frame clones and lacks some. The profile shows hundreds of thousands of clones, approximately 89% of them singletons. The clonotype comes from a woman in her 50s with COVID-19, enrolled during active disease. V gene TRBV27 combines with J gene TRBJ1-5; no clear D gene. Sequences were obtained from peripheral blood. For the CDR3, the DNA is TGTGCCAGCAGTGGAGACAGCAATCAGCCCCAGCATTTT. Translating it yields CASSGDSNQPQHF.